The rows below give T cell receptor beta chains drawn from one sample of a study of T cell changes during pregnancy in multiple sclerosis. Sequenced by immunoSEQ multiplex PCR; TCRdb stores in-frame clones only, minus some. The table records just under 80,000 clones, 80% to 95% of them present only once. The source material was peripheral blood, sampled in the second trimester of pregnancy. The receptor set was obtained from a female donor in good health, enrolled as a control in a pregnancy study. Both conserved end residues are part of each CDR3. The D gene is left open where the match is weak. Size is omitted from some rows. Given values are once, few, many or a class for expanded clones.

d_gene: TRBD1
v_gene: TRBV30
j_gene: TRBJ1-5
abundance: -
CDR3nt: TGTGCCTGGAGTTCCCACAGGGGTCAGCCCCAGCATTTT
CDR3aa: CAWSSHRGQPQHF

d_gene: TRBD1
v_gene: TRBV7-2
j_gene: TRBJ1-1
abundance: -
CDR3nt: TGTGCCAGCAGTTACCGGGACAGGATAATGAACACTGAAGCTTTCTTT
CDR3aa: CASSYRDRIMNTEAFF

d_gene: -
v_gene: TRBV5-6
j_gene: TRBJ1-1
abundance: few
CDR3nt: TGTGCCAGCAGCTTTCTGTACACTGAAGCTTTCTTT
CDR3aa: CASSFLYTEAFF

d_gene: -
v_gene: TRBV4-1
j_gene: TRBJ1-3
abundance: -
CDR3nt: TGCGCCAGCAGCCAAGATCCTAGTCGAAACACCATATATTTT
CDR3aa: CASSQDPSRNTIYF

d_gene: -
v_gene: TRBV18
j_gene: TRBJ2-5
abundance: -
CDR3nt: TGTGCCAGCTCACCCCCACCAGGGGGGCCCCAGTACTTC
CDR3aa: CASSPPPGGPQYF

d_gene: TRBD1
v_gene: TRBV18
j_gene: TRBJ1-5
abundance: -
CDR3nt: TGTGCCAGCTCACCACGGACAGGGGGGAATCAGCCCCAGCATTTT
CDR3aa: CASSPRTGGNQPQHF

d_gene: -
v_gene: TRBV30
j_gene: TRBJ1-3
abundance: -
CDR3nt: TGTGCCTGGAGTCTAGTCCCCTCTGGAAACACCATATATTTT
CDR3aa: CAWSLVPSGNTIYF

d_gene: -
v_gene: TRBV5-6
j_gene: TRBJ2-1
abundance: -
CDR3nt: TGTGCCAGCAGCCTGGACGCCCGAGCACCCTACAATGAGCAGTTCTTC
CDR3aa: CASSLDARAPYNEQFF

d_gene: TRBD1
v_gene: TRBV5-1
j_gene: TRBJ2-5
abundance: -
CDR3nt: TGCGCCAGCAGCGCTGAAGGACAGGGGGGAGTAGAGACCCAGTACTTC
CDR3aa: CASSAEGQGGVETQYF

d_gene: -
v_gene: TRBV19
j_gene: TRBJ2-7
abundance: -
CDR3nt: TGTGCCAGTAGTACCGGTGCAAGCTCCTACGAGCAGTACTTC
CDR3aa: CASSTGASSYEQYF

d_gene: TRBD1
v_gene: TRBV5-8
j_gene: TRBJ2-1
abundance: -
CDR3nt: TGTGCCAGCAGCGGGACAGGCCCTTACAATGAGCAGTTCTTC
CDR3aa: CASSGTGPYNEQFF

d_gene: -
v_gene: TRBV4-2
j_gene: TRBJ1-1
abundance: -
CDR3nt: TGTGCCAGCAGCCAAGTTAGGGGCAGGATGGGCACTGAAGCTTTCTTT
CDR3aa: CASSQVRGRMGTEAFF

d_gene: -
v_gene: TRBV16
j_gene: TRBJ1-2
abundance: -
CDR3nt: TGTGCCAGCAGCCAATACTTCGGGGTAGACCGCTACACCTTC
CDR3aa: CASSQYFGVDRYTF

d_gene: -
v_gene: TRBV5-8
j_gene: TRBJ1-2
abundance: once
CDR3nt: TGTGCCAGCAGCTTTCCGACGGGGGGCAACTATGGCTACACCTTC
CDR3aa: CASSFPTGGNYGYTF

d_gene: -
v_gene: TRBV9
j_gene: TRBJ2-7
abundance: -
CDR3nt: TGTGCCAGCAGCGTAGGCGGGACGGGGTCCTACGAGCAGTACTTC
CDR3aa: CASSVGGTGSYEQYF

d_gene: -
v_gene: TRBV4-2
j_gene: TRBJ1-1
abundance: -
CDR3nt: TGTGCCAGCAGACAGGGGAACACTGAAGCTTTCTTT
CDR3aa: CASRQGNTEAFF

d_gene: TRBD2
v_gene: TRBV7-2
j_gene: TRBJ2-7
abundance: -
CDR3nt: TGTGCCAGCAGCCGGAATCGGGGGGGGTCTAACGAGCAGTACTTC
CDR3aa: CASSRNRGGSNEQYF

d_gene: -
v_gene: TRBV30
j_gene: TRBJ2-2
abundance: few
CDR3nt: TGTGCCTGTACGGGGCTGTTTTTT
CDR3aa: CACTGLFF

d_gene: TRBD1
v_gene: TRBV30
j_gene: TRBJ2-2
abundance: once
CDR3nt: TGTGCCTGGAGGCGAACAGGGGTAGTGGCCGGGGAGCTGTTTTTT
CDR3aa: CAWRRTGVVAGELFF

d_gene: TRBD1
v_gene: TRBV29-1
j_gene: TRBJ1-1
abundance: -
CDR3nt: TGCAGCGTTGCGGGACAGCAGAACACTGAAGCTTTCTTT
CDR3aa: CSVAGQQNTEAFF

d_gene: TRBD2
v_gene: TRBV9
j_gene: TRBJ2-7
abundance: -
CDR3nt: TGTGCCAGCAGCGTAGCCCCTAGCGGGGGGGATTCACCCTACGAGCAGTACTTC
CDR3aa: CASSVAPSGGDSPYEQYF

d_gene: -
v_gene: TRBV19
j_gene: TRBJ1-2
abundance: once
CDR3nt: TGTGCCAGCGAACCCTCCGGGGTAATAAGGGGCTACACCTTC
CDR3aa: CASEPSGVIRGYTF